This T cell receptor (beta chain) is drawn from a study of shared clonotypes between healthy human individuals. Germline-derived CDR1 and CDR2 are MNHEY and SMNVEV (reference sequence). The CDR3 covers 16 residues. Trimming took off 8 bases at V and 1 base at J, with 21 bases between the two ends. This clone was picked up one time. Profiled with immunoSEQ multiplex PCR; TCRdb holds only in-frame clones, not every one. The sample has about 1.5 million clones, roughly 98% seen once. The chain is built from TRBV27 and TRBJ2-7; TRBD1 might be the D (6 bases). Material for sequencing was naive CD4+ T cells sorted from blood. Subset reported: CD45RA+ positively selected. This receptor was identified in a man aged 25-40 years in good health. The CDR3 reads CASPPEGHRRSYEQYF. The CDR3 DNA sequence: TGTGCCAGCCCCCCCGAGGGACACCGCAGGTCCTACGAGCAGTACTTC.